This T cell receptor beta chain was sequenced during a study of shared clonotypes between healthy human individuals. Repertoires were generated with immunoSEQ multiplex PCR, while TCRdb's copy carries only in-frame clones and drops some. The table includes about 770,000 clones, over 55% detected once. Study-level results: Among donors, clonotype sharing was expected to be affected by sequencing depth. Generation of non-shared clonotypes was less probable than generation of clonotypes shared by all four donors.

The sample holds a few counts of this clone. Its antigen is currently unknown. Germline V lookup: CDR1 SGHTA, CDR2 FQGNSA. V gave up 3 bases and J gave up 1 base, with 19 bases separating them. The CDR3 consists of 18 residues. The chain is built from TRBV7-2 and TRBJ2-4; possible D gene TRBD1, 5 bases. The sequence derives from a woman aged 25 to 39 in good health. The sample taken for sequencing was memory CD4+ T cells sorted from blood. The subset: CD45RA-negative fraction. The CDR3 loop reads CASSLGRAQGLAKNIQYF. CDR3 sequence (DNA): TGTGCCAGCAGCTTGGGGCGCGCCCAAGGATTGGCCAAAAACATTCAGTACTTC.